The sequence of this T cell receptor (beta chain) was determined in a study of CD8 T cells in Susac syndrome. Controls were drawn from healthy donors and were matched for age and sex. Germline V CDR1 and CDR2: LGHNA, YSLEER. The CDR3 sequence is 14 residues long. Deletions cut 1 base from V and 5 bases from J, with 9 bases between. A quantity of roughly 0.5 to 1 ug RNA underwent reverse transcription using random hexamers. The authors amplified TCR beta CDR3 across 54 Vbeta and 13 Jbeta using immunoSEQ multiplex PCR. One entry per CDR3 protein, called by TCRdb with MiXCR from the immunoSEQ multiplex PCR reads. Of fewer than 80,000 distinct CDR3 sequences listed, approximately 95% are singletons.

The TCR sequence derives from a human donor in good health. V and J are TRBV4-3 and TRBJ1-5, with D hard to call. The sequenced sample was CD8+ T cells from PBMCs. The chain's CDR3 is CASSQGGGDQPQHF. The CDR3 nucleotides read TGCGCCAGCAGCCAAGGGGGAGGAGATCAGCCCCAGCATTTT.